This T cell receptor (beta chain) came from a study of T cell responses to AZD1222 COVID-19 vaccine. Study-level points and caveats: Reports say nearly half of spike-specific TCRs go after unmutated variant regions.

Notes on this clone: Its specificity is not known.

The length of the CDR3 is 16 residues. V trimming: 2 bases; J trimming: 3 bases; junction bases outside the gene matches: 5. The V gene's germline CDR1 is KGHDR and CDR2 SFDVKD. Measured with immunoSEQ multiplex PCR; TCRdb has only the in-frame clones, and not every one. The sample has over 150,000 clones; 85% to 90% are singletons. The material sequenced was peripheral blood, taken on day 0 of AZD1222 vaccination. The J gene is TRBJ2-3, the V gene TRBV24-1; 9 nucleotides agree with TRBD2. The TCR originated in an adult in good health. CDR3 sequence reads: CATSDSAGGPTDTQYF. The CDR3 DNA is TGTGCCACCAGTGATTCCGCGGGAGGGCCGACAGATACGCAGTATTTT.